The entry that follows covers one TCR beta chain sequence. Its antigen is not known. The PCR employed 60 Vbeta primers together with 13 Jbeta primers. Libraries were prepared by immunoSEQ multiplex PCR; TCRdb keeps only in-frame clonotypes and omits some of them. The table shows some 130,000 clones, with approximately 79% occurring only once. This entry belongs to a study of cytomegalovirus exposure and HLA in healthy donors. The study's findings and limits: Reportedly, cytomegalovirus status was diagnosed with high sensitivity and specificity. Altogether, around 160 TCR beta chains were recorded as cytomegalovirus-associated. Earlier results showed most TCR beta V segments being productive about 87% or about 30% of the time. Available immune exposure information was restricted to CMV serostatus only.

From germline, CDR1 is MNHEY and CDR2 SVGAGI. CDR3 length: 16 amino acids. Trimming removed 2 bases from V and 5 bases from J; junction bases left unmatched: 6. V is TRBV6-5 and J is TRBJ1-3, with 10 bases matching TRBD1. This clonotype was sampled from a man between 35 and 55 years old in good health and CMV-seropositive. Material for sequencing was PBMCs. CDR3 sequence: CASSYRDRGQRNTIYF. Written as DNA, the CDR3 is TGTGCCAGCAGTTACCGAGACAGGGGGCAAAGAAACACCATATATTTT.